This TCR beta chain comes out of a study of blood T cell repertoires in COVID-19. Repertoires were generated with immunoSEQ multiplex PCR, while TCRdb's copy carries only in-frame clones and drops some. Of some 190,000 clones listed, 80% are singletons. CDR3 length equals 14 residues. V was pared by 8 bases and J by 1 base, with 14 bases between. Germline CDR1 reads LGHDT; CDR2 reads YNNKEL (reference sequence). The sequence came from a man aged 30 to 39 with acute COVID-19. Sequencing input: PBMCs or T cells enriched from blood (not recorded which). The chain couples TRBV3-1 (or the pseudogene TRBV3-2) to TRBJ1-1; no definite D call. This CDR3 reads CASGTAEGNTEAFF. In DNA form, the CDR3 reads TGTGCCAGCGGTACGGCAGAGGGGAACACTGAAGCTTTCTTT.